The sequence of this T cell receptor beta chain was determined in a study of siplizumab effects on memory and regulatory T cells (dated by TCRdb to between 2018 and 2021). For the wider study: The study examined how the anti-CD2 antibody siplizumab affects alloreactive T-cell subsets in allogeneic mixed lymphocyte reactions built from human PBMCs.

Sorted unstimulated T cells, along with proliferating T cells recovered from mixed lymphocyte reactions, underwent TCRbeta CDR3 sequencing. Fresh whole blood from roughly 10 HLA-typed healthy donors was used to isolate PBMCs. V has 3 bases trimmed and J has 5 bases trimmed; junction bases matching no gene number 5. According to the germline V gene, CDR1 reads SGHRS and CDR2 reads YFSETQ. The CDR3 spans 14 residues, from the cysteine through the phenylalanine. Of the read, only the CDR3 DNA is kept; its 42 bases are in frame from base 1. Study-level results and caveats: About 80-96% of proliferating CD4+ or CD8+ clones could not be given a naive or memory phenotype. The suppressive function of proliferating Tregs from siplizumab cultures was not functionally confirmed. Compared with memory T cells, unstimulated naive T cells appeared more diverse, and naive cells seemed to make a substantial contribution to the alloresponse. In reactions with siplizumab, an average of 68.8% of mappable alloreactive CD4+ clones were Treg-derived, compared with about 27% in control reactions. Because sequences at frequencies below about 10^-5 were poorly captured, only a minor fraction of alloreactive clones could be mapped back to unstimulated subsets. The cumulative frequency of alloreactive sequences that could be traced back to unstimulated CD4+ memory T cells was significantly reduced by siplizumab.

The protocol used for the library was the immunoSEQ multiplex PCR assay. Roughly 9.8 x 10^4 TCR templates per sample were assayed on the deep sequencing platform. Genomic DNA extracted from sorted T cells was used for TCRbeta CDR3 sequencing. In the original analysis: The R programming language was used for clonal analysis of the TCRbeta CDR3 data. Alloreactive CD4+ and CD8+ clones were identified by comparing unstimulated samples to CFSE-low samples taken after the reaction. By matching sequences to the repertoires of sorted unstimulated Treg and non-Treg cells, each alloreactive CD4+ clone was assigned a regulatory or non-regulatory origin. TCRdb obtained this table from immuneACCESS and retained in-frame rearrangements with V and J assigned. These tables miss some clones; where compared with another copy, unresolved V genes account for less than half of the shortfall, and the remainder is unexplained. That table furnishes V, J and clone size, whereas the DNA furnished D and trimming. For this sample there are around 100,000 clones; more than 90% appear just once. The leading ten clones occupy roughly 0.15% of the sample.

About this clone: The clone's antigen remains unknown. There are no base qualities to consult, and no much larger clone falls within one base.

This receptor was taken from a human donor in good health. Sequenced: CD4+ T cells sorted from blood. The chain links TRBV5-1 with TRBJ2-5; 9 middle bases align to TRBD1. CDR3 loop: CASSWGTGRETQYF. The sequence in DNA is TGCGCCAGCAGCTGGGGGACAGGGAGGGAGACCCAGTACTTC.